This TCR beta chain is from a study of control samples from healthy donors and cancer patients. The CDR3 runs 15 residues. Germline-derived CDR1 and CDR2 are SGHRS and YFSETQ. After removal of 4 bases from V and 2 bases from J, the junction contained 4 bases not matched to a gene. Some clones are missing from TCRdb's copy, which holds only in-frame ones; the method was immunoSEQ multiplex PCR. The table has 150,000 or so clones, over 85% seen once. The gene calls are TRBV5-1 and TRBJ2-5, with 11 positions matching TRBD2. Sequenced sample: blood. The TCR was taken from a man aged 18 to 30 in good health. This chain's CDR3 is CASSQTSGIQETQYF. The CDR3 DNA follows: TGCGCCAGCAGCCAGACTAGCGGGATTCAAGAGACCCAGTACTTC.